This record looks at one T cell receptor beta chain sequence and its context. Its antigen is undetermined. The source of the sample is a study of T cell responses to AZD1222 COVID-19 vaccine. The germline V gene has CDR1 GTSNPN and CDR2 SVGIG (reference sequence). V was clipped by 0 bases and J by 4 bases, with 3 bases between them. This CDR3 contains 11 residues. Using immunoSEQ multiplex PCR, the repertoire was profiled, and TCRdb retains in-frame clones only, with some absent. Among about 53,000 clones listed, about 88% were seen once. Points from the study as a whole: Females made up more of the donors, who were largely white British, and clonal diversity may have come out too low. Just 5 to 7 AZD1222 recipients tested seropositive at baseline.

Here the sequenced sample was peripheral blood, taken on day 0 of AZD1222 vaccination. J is TRBJ1-1 and V is TRBV30; no firm D call. This sequence originates from an adult in good health. The CDR3 here is CAWSVGTEAFF. The CDR3 DNA sequence: TGTGCCTGGAGTGTGGGCACTGAAGCTTTCTTT. The full variable domain, its missing parts supplied by reference TRBV30 and TRBJ1-1, is SQTIHQWPATLVQPVGSPLSLECTVEGTSNPNLYWYRQAAGRGLQLLFYSVGIGQISSEVPQNLSASRPQDRQFILSSKKLLLSDSGFYLCAWSVGTEAFFGQGTRLTVV.